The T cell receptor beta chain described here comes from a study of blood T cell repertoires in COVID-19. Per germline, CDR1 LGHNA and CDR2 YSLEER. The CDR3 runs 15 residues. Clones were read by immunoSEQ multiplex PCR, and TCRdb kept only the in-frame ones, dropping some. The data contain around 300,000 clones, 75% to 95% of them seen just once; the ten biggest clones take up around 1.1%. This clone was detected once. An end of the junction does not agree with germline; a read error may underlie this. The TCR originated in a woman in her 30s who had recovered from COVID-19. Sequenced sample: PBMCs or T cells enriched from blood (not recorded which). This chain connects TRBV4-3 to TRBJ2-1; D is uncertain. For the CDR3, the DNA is TGCGCCAGCAGCCAAGATTTATCCTCCTTCAATGAGCAGTTCTTC. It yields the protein CASSQDLSSFNEQFF.